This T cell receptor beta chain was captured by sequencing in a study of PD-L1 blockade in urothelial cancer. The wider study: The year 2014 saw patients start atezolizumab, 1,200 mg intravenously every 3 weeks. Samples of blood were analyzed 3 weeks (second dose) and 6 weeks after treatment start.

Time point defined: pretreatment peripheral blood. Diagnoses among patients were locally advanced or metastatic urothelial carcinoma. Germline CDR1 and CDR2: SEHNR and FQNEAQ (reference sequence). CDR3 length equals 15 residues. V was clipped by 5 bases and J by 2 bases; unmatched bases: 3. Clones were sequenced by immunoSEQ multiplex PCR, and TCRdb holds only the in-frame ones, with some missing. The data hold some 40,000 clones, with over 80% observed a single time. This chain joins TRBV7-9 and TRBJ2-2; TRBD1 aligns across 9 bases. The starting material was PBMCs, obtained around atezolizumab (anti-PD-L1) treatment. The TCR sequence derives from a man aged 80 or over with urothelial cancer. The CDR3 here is CASSPDRGNTGELFF. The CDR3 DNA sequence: TGTGCCAGCAGCCCGGACAGGGGTAACACCGGGGAGCTGTTTTTT.